This note documents a single TCR beta chain sequence. At one boundary the junction diverges from the germline segment, which might be a read error. This entry is derived from a study of T cells after yellow fever vaccination. From the 5' RACE reads, TCRdb called clonotypes with MiXCR, one entry per CDR3 protein. Among fewer than 450,000 distinct CDR3 sequences listed, approximately 4% were seen once. Germline V gene sequence: CDR1 LNHDA, CDR2 SQIVND (reference sequence). The CDR3 length is 15 residues. The chain has TRBV19 and TRBJ1-5; 11 positions agree with TRBD1. Here the sequenced sample was PBMCs, taken 5 days after the yellow fever booster vaccination. The source is a man younger than 35 who received the YFV17D yellow fever vaccine. CDR3 amino acids: CASSTRTGGGQPQLF. In DNA form, the CDR3 reads TGTGCCAGTAGTACCCGGACAGGGGGCGGTCAGCCCCAGCTTTTT. The full variable domain, its missing parts supplied by reference TRBV19 and TRBJ1-5, is DGGITQSPKYLFRKEGQNVTLSCEQNLNHDAMYWYRQDPGQGLRLIYYSQIVNDFQKGDIAEGYSVSREKKESFPLTVTSAQKNPTAFYLCASSTRTGGGQPQLFGDGTRLSIL.